Here is one TCR beta chain with its context. The test was conducted at deep level. Over several immunoSEQ plates, each subset's genomic DNA was distributed in even portions. The authors sequenced unsorted PBMC DNA on ten immunoSEQ deep assay plates. TCRdb keeps only in-frame clones here, not all; method: immunoSEQ multiplex PCR. This sample has 450,000 to 650,000 clones, with around 78% found just once. This sample was taken from a study of shared clonotypes between healthy human individuals. Donors were healthy HIV-negative adults without recent acute infections or vaccinations. CDR3 length equals 14 residues. Germline assignment: CDR1 SNHLY and CDR2 FYNNEI. Between the trimmed V and J ends, which lost 8 bases and 4 bases, there was a span of 16 bases.

The chain has TRBV2 and TRBJ2-3, with a tentative D call TRBD2 (5 bases). The sequenced sample consisted of PBMCs. The clonotype originates from a woman aged 40 to 49 in good health. Some clones in this sample may be carry-over from other donors' samples. The CDR3 reads CASGILGSADTQYF. The CDR3 nucleotides are TGTGCCAGCGGGATACTAGGCTCTGCAGATACGCAGTATTTT.